These T cell receptor beta chains were read from a single sample in a study of blood T cell repertoires in COVID-19. This table comes from immunoSEQ multiplex PCR, and its TCRdb copy is limited to in-frame clones, with some not included. This repertoire shows 85,000 to 95,000 clones, about 82% found once; its top ten account for 25%. Sequencing was done on a sample of peripheral blood. These receptors originate from a human donor in a cohort sampled during active COVID-19. CDR3s include the opening cysteine and the closing phenylalanine or tryptophan. The D gene is left open where the match is weak. Part of the rows lack a size; the others show once, few, many or a class for expanded clones.

TRBD2 | TRBJ2-3 | TRBV11-3 | . | TGTGCCAGCAGCTTTAGCGGGAGGGCCGGGGCAGATACGCAGTATTTT | CASSFSGRAGADTQYF
TRBD1 | TRBJ1-4 | TRBV7-8 | . | TGTGCCAGCAGCCACAGGGTCAGGGGGGAAAAACTGTTTTTT | CASSHRVRGEKLFF
TRBD2 | TRBJ2-7 | TRBV6-2/TRBV6-3 | few | TGTGCCAGCAGTCCGAAGCGGGGTCCCGAGCAGTACTTC | CASSPKRGPEQYF
. | TRBJ1-6 | TRBV6-1 | . | TGTGCCAGCAGTGACGGGACACGGAGCTCCTATAATTCACCCCTCCACTTT | CASSDGTRSSYNSPLHF
TRBD2 | TRBJ2-5 | TRBV28 | . | TGTGCCAGCAGTACCTCGGGACTAGCGGGAGGGGAAGAAGAGACCCAGTACTTC | CASSTSGLAGGEEETQYF
. | TRBJ2-3 | TRBV5-4 | . | TGTGCCAGCAGTGGGACCGGGACTGCCACAGATACGCAGTATTTT | CASSGTGTATDTQYF
TRBD2 | TRBJ2-3 | TRBV9 | . | TGTGCCAGCAGCCCCAGGACTAGCGGGGGCGCCGGTCAAGATACGCAGTATTTT | CASSPRTSGGAGQDTQYF
. | TRBJ2-5 | TRBV7-2 | . | TGTGCCAGCAGCTTCTCCACTCCGGGAACTCTACAAGAGACCCAGTACTTC | CASSFSTPGTLQETQYF
TRBD1 | TRBJ1-2 | TRBV27 | . | TGTGCCAGCAGTGAAAAAGGACAGGCGCGAAACTATGGCTACACCTTC | CASSEKGQARNYGYTF
TRBD2 | TRBJ2-5 | TRBV11-3 | . | TGTGCCAGCAGCCCACACGGACTAGCGGGGGGCGAATGGGAGACCCAGTACTTC | CASSPHGLAGGEWETQYF
TRBD1 | TRBJ2-7 | TRBV30 | once | TGTGCCTGGAGTCTAAGGGACAGGGGGATCCGCGAGCAGTACTTC | CAWSLRDRGIREQYF
. | TRBJ1-1 | TRBV9 | few | TGTGCCAGCAGCTTCGGAGACGGCACTGAAGCTTTCTTT | CASSFGDGTEAFF
TRBD2 | TRBJ2-1 | TRBV28 | . | TGTGCCAGCAGAAGACTAGCGGGAGGTGATAACAATGAGCAGTTCTTC | CASRRLAGGDNNEQFF